The rows below give T cell receptor beta chains drawn from one sample of a study of blood T cell repertoires in COVID-19. Clones were read by immunoSEQ multiplex PCR, and TCRdb kept only the in-frame ones, dropping some. The sample comprises around 120,000 clones, 75% to 90% of which are singletons, and 25% to 30% rests with the top ten. The specimen was peripheral blood. Every receptor here comes from a woman in her sixties or seventies with acute or convalescent COVID-19. The CDR3 runs from the conserved cysteine through the conserved F or W.

V: TRBV2
CDR3: CASSPLGGETQYF

V: TRBV5-1
CDR3: CASSLPVAGGKDTQYF

V: TRBV2
CDR3: CASSVHRENNEAFF

V: TRBV9
CDR3: CASSAGGRAEAFF

V: TRBV28
CDR3: CASSRGLAGARGEQYF

V: TRBV18
CDR3: CASSPGSTGVLYGYTF

V: TRBV11-2
CDR3: CASSLVGGRIVPEAFF

V: TRBV5-5
CDR3: CASRRQGSGVDTQYF

V: TRBV11-2
CDR3: CASSLKGWTGDRGDEAFF

V: TRBV5-1
CDR3: CASSSQEGLTGELFF

V: TRBV12-3/TRBV12-4
CDR3: CASSPRVVTEAFF

V: TRBV28
CDR3: CASPSRRGEQYF

V: TRBV1
CDR3: CTSSQDQGATPKGGEAFF

V: TRBV28
CDR3: CASRQGTNQPQHF

V: TRBV19
CDR3: CASSPPGTGGYGYTF

V: TRBV2
CDR3: CASSGQGDYQPQHF

V: TRBV5-4
CDR3: CATKPRAGEDYGYTF

V: TRBV28
CDR3: CANRIPGQVYQETQYF

V: TRBV3-1/TRBV3-2
CDR3: CASSPQRTSGGASETQYF

V: TRBV7-3
CDR3: CASSSLGADTDTQYF

V: TRBV7-8
CDR3: CASSWDRDRAGYTF

V: TRBV4-1
CDR3: CASSPLAGVGTQYF

V: TRBV14
CDR3: CASSQDTVIQPLHF

V: TRBV3-1/TRBV3-2
CDR3: CASSRRSPGQGLETQYF

V: TRBV24-1
CDR3: CATSDFVAGVTDTQYF

V: TRBV7-2
CDR3: CASSSNRGVTEAFF

V: TRBV27
CDR3: CASSWGTGQNTEAFF